The 19 T cell receptor beta chains listed next were all sequenced from one sample in a study of T cell responses to AZD1222 COVID-19 vaccine. Repertoires were generated with immunoSEQ multiplex PCR, while TCRdb's copy carries only in-frame clones and drops some. This sample has about 120,000 clones, with 85% to 90% found just once. The specimen was peripheral blood, collected on day 0 of AZD1222 vaccination. The receptors were gathered from an adult in good health.

This chain connects TRBV28 to TRBJ1-2, with TRBD1 matching over 9 bases. V lost 5 bases, J lost 2 bases, and 12 bases stayed unmatched. The germline gives CDR1 MDHEN, CDR2 SYDVKM. CDR3 length: 17 residues. The CDR3 region is CASSILPGTGLNYGYTF. The CDR3, as DNA: TGTGCCAGCAGTATACTCCCCGGGACAGGGTTAAACTATGGCTACACCTTC.

The sample holds one count of this clone. V gene TRBV19 combines with J gene TRBJ2-7; D unclear. CDR1 and CDR2 (germline): LNHDA, SQIVND (reference sequence). CDR3 length: 13 residues. Trimming left V 2 bases short and J 2 bases short, with 7 bases between. DNA of the CDR3: TGTGCCAGTAGTATACAGGAACCCTACGAGCAGTACTTC. Protein product: CASSIQEPYEQYF. The full variable domain, completed using reference TRBV19 and TRBJ2-7, is DGGITQSPKYLFRKEGQNVTLSCEQNLNHDAMYWYRQDPGQGLRLIYYSQIVNDFQKGDIAEGYSVSREKKESFPLTVTSAQKNPTAFYLCASSIQEPYEQYFGPGTRLTVT.

This chain connects TRBV2 to TRBJ1-6; weak D call: TRBD1 (5 bases). The CDR3 is made up of 13 amino acids. CDR1 SNHLY and CDR2 FYNNEI come from the germline V gene. Trimming cost V 8 bases and J 7 bases, with 12 bases left between them. The CDR3 DNA reads as TGTGCCAGCTTTGGGACGGACAATTCACCCCTCCACTTT. This gives the protein CASFGTDNSPLHF.

The J gene is TRBJ2-7, the V gene TRBV28, with 13 bases lining up with TRBD2. The CDR3 is 16 residues long. V lost 4 bases, J lost 3 bases, and 6 bases stayed unmatched. Germline CDR1 MDHEN, CDR2 SYDVKM. In DNA form, the CDR3 reads TGTGCCAGCAGTTCGGGACTAGCGGGACTTCACTACGAGCAGTACTTC. Translating it yields CASSSGLAGLHYEQYF. The full variable domain, completed using reference TRBV28 and TRBJ2-7, is DVKVTQSSRYLVKRTGEKVFLECVQDMDHENMFWYRQDPGLGLRLIYFSYDVKMKEKGDIPEGYSVSREKKERFSLILESASTNQTSMYLCASSSGLAGLHYEQYFGPGTRLTVT.

The chain is built from TRBV19 and TRBJ1-5; weak D call: TRBD1 (6 bases). Germline assignment: CDR1 LNHDA and CDR2 SQIVND (reference sequence). CDR3 length equals 15 residues. The V and J ends lost 7 bases and 1 base respectively, with 14 bases between them. The CDR3 coding sequence is TGTGCCAGTACGCAGGGGATACGGAGCAATCAGCCCCAGCATTTT. The encoded protein is CASTQGIRSNQPQHF.

The chain employs TRBV7-2 and TRBJ2-5; D perhaps matches TRBD2 (5 bases). Germline values: CDR1 SGHTA, CDR2 FQGNSA. V lost 0 bases, J lost 5 bases, and 7 bases lay in between. The CDR3 consists of 13 residues. CDR3 bases: TGTGCCAGCAGCTTAGCGGCGGGCGAGACCCAGTACTTC. Encoded protein: CASSLAAGETQYF.

The chain carries TRBV27 and TRBJ1-4; D gene unclear. The V end was cut by 2 bases, the J end by 3 bases, with 7 bases between. Germline assignment: CDR1 MNHEY and CDR2 SMNVEV (reference sequence). This CDR3 has 14 residues. The CDR3 spells CASSLGGANEKLFF. The DNA of the CDR3 is TGTGCCAGCAGTTTAGGAGGAGCTAATGAAAAACTGTTTTTT. The whole variable domain, remainder taken from reference TRBV27 and TRBJ1-4, is EAQVTQNPRYLITVTGKKLTVTCSQNMNHEYMSWYRQDPGLGLRQIYYSMNVEVTDKGDVPEGYKVSRKEKRNFPLILESPSPNQTSLYFCASSLGGANEKLFFGSGTQLSVL.

This clone appeared a single time. This chain joins TRBV7-2 and TRBJ1-2, with D perhaps matching TRBD1 (5 bases). V was cut by 1 base and J by 7 bases, with 13 bases left in between. The CDR3 has 14 residues. The germline CDR1 and CDR2 sequences are SGHTA and FQGNSA. CDR3 sequence reads: CASSLDPGSTGYTF. Here the CDR3 DNA reads TGTGCCAGCAGCTTAGATCCAGGGTCGACTGGCTACACCTTC.

This sequence joins TRBV7-6 and TRBJ1-5; tentatively, D is TRBD1 (6 bases). Germline V CDR1 and CDR2: SGHVS, FNYEAQ. The CDR3 sequence is 14 residues long. V gave up 5 bases and J gave up 2 bases, with 10 bases separating them. CDR3 nucleotides: TGTGCCAGCAGCCCGGGACACGGCAATCAGCCCCAGCATTTT. This gives the protein CASSPGHGNQPQHF.

The DNA for the CDR3 is TGCGCCAGCAGCTTTACAGGGGGAGAATATGTTTTTGAAAAACTGTTTTTT. Protein product: CASSFTGGEYVFEKLFF. The chain couples TRBV5-1 to TRBJ1-4; 8 positions match TRBD1. CDR3 length: 17 amino acids. Germline values: CDR1 SGHRS, CDR2 YFSETQ. With 2 bases clipped from V and 7 bases from J, the junction kept 13 bases outside the gene matches.

V usage is TRBV6-1 and J usage is TRBJ2-1; 10 bases match TRBD2. Per germline, CDR1 MNHNS and CDR2 SASEGT. The CDR3 totals 18 residues. V was clipped by 4 bases and J by 4 bases; unmatched bases: 13. The DNA of the CDR3 is TGTGCCAGCAGTGCCCCGGTGGAGCGGGAGGGTCATTACAATGAGCAGTTCTTC. The encoded protein is CASSAPVEREGHYNEQFF.

This rearrangement joins TRBV27 to TRBJ1-5; the D gene is possibly TRBD1 (6 bases). The CDR3 has 15 residues. V lost 9 bases and J 5 bases, leaving 20 bases between the germline ends. CDR1 and CDR2 from the germline V gene are MNHEY and SMNVEV (reference sequence). In DNA form, the CDR3 reads TGTGCCAGTTCTACTCTGTTCAGGGGCGATCAGCCCCAGCATTTT. Translated, it gives CASSTLFRGDQPQHF.

Of note for this clone: The junction departs from germline at one end; a sequencing error may be responsible. The chain is built from TRBV18 and TRBJ1-2, with 9 bases aligning to TRBD1. The CDR3 consists of 15 residues. CDR1 KGHSH and CDR2 LQKENI come from the germline V gene. The CDR3 DNA follows: TGTGCCAGCTCCCCACGGGACAGGGCGTCGTCCGGCTACACCTTC. It yields the protein CASSPRDRASSGYTF.

DNA for the CDR3: TGTGCCAGCAGCTTCCGAGGGATGGGCCTTGAAGCTTTCTTT. Amino acid sequence: CASSFRGMGLEAFF. The gene calls are TRBV7-2 and TRBJ1-1; D gene ambiguous. This CDR3 is built from 14 residues. V gave up 3 bases and J gave up 7 bases, with 15 bases separating them. Germline V gene lookup returns CDR1 SGHTA and CDR2 FQGNSA. Combining the CDR3 with reference TRBV7-2 and TRBJ1-1 gives the whole variable domain GAGVSQSPSNKVTEKGKDVELRCDPISGHTALYWYRQSLGQGLEFLIYFQGNSAPDKSGLPSDRFSAERTGGSVSTLTIQRTQQEDSAVYLCASSFRGMGLEAFFGQGTRLTVV.

The chain links TRBV6-6 to TRBJ1-6, with D possibly TRBD1 on 5 matching bases. Trimming stripped 2 bases from V and 7 bases from J, with 12 bases between. Germline CDR1 MNHNY, CDR2 SVGAGI (reference sequence). The CDR3 runs 15 residues. The CDR3: CASSYQGQLNSPLHF. CDR3 DNA sequence: TGTGCCAGCAGTTACCAAGGACAACTCAATTCACCCCTCCACTTT.

Comment on this clone: At one end, the junction sequence differs from germline, possibly due to a read error. V and J are TRBV5-4 and TRBJ1-2, with TRBD1 as a possible D gene (6 bases). The CDR3 runs 12 residues. Looked up from germline, CDR1 is SGHNT and CDR2 is YYREEE (reference sequence). The CDR3 bases are TGTGCCAGCAGTGGAAGGGGGAATGGCCACACCTTC. As protein: CASSGRGNGHTF.

The DNA for the CDR3 is TGTGCCAGCTCATCGACAGGGGGTGAATACGAGCAGTACTTC. As protein: CASSSTGGEYEQYF. The J gene is TRBJ2-7, the V gene TRBV18; 9 bases match TRBD1. This CDR3 region has 14 residues. The J segment lost 4 bases and the V segment lost 5 bases, leaving 6 bases of the junction unmatched. Germline V CDR1 and CDR2: KGHSH, LQKENI.

The CDR3 loop is CASKPSGTALATNEKLFF. DNA for the CDR3: TGTGCCAGTAAACCTTCCGGGACAGCTCTCGCAACTAATGAAAAACTGTTTTTT. The chain combines TRBV19 with TRBJ1-4, with 7 nucleotides matching TRBD1. In germline, CDR1 is LNHDA, CDR2 SQIVND (reference sequence). The CDR3 spans 18 residues. Trimming took 7 bases from V and 0 from J; bases not matched to a gene: 14. The full variable domain, completed using reference TRBV19 and TRBJ1-4, is DGGITQSPKYLFRKEGQNVTLSCEQNLNHDAMYWYRQDPGQGLRLIYYSQIVNDFQKGDIAEGYSVSREKKESFPLTVTSAQKNPTAFYLCASKPSGTALATNEKLFFGSGTQLSVL.

This sequence joins TRBV30 and TRBJ1-1, with D possibly TRBD1 on 5 matching bases. The CDR3 runs 13 residues. V dropped 2 bases and J dropped 1 base, with 8 bases sitting between them. The germline gives CDR1 GTSNPN, CDR2 SVGIG (reference sequence). The DNA for the CDR3 is TGTGCCTGGAGTCTAACAGGGAACACTGAAGCTTTCTTT. Its protein product is CAWSLTGNTEAFF.